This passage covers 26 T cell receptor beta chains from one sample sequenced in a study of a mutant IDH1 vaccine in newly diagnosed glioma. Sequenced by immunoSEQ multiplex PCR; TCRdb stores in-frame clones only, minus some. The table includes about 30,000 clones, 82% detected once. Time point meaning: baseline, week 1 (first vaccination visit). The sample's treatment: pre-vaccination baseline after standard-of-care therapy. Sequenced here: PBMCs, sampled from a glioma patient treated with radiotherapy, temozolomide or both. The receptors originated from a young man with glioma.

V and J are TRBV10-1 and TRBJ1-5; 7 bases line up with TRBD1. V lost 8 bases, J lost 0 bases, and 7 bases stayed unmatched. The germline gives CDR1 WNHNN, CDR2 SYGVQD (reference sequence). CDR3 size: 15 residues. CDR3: CASARQGSSNQPQHF. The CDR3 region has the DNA TGCGCCAGCGCCAGACAGGGCAGTAGCAATCAGCCCCAGCATTTT.

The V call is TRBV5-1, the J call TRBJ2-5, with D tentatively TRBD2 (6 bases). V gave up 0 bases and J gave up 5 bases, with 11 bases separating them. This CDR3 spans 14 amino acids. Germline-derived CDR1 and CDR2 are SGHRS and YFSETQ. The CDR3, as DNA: TGCGCCAGCAGCTTGGGACTAGTTGGGGAGACCCAGTACTTC. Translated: CASSLGLVGETQYF.

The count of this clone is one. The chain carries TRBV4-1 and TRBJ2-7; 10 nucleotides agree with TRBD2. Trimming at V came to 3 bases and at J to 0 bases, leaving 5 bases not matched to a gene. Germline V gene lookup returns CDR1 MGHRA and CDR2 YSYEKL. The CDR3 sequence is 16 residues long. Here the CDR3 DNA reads TGCGCCAGCAGCCACACGACTAGCGGGCTCTCCTACGAGCAGTACTTC. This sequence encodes CASSHTTSGLSYEQYF.

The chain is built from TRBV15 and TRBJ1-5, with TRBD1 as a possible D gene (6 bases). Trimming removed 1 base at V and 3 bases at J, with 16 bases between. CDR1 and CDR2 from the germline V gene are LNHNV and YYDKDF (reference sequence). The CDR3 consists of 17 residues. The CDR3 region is CATSRGPLGGHNQPQHF. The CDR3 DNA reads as TGTGCCACCAGCAGAGGGCCCCTAGGGGGGCACAATCAGCCCCAGCATTTT.

CDR3 loop: CAISGQGNEQYF. The CDR3, as DNA: TGTGCCATCAGTGGACAGGGTAACGAGCAGTACTTC. This rearrangement joins TRBV10-3 to TRBJ2-7; TRBD1 agrees at 7 bases. From germline, CDR1 is ENHRY and CDR2 SYGVKD. V lost 4 bases, J lost 5 bases, and 2 bases stayed unmatched. CDR3 size: 12 residues.

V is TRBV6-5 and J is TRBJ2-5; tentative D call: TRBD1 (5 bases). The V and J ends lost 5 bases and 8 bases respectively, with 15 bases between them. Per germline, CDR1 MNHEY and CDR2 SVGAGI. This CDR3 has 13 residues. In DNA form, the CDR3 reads TGTGCCAGCAGTCAACCCAGGGTAGGAACCCAGTACTTC. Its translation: CASSQPRVGTQYF.

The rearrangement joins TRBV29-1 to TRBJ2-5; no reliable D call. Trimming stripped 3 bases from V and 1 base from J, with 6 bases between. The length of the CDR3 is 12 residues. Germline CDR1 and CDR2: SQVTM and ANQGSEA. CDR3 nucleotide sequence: TGCAGCGTTGACCAGACCCAAGAGACCCAGTACTTC. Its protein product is CSVDQTQETQYF.

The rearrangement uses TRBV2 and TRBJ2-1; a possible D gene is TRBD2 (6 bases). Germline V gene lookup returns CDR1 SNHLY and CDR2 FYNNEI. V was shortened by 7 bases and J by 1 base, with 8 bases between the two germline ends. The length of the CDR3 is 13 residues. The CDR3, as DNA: TGTGCCAGCATCCGGGAGTCCTACAATGAGCAGTTCTTC. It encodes CASIRESYNEQFF.

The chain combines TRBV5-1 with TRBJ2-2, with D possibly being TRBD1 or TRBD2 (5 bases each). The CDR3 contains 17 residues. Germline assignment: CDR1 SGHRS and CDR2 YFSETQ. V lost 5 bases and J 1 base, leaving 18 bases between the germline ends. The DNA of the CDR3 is TGCGCCAGCAGGTCAAGTCCCGGGACGGAGAACACCGGGGAGCTGTTTTTT. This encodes CASRSSPGTENTGELFF. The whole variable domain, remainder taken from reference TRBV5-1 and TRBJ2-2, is KAGVTQTPRYLIKTRGQQVTLSCSPISGHRSVSWYQQTPGQGLQFLFEYFSETQRNKGNFPGRFSGRQFSNSRSEMNVSTLELGDSALYLCASRSSPGTENTGELFFGEGSRLTVL.

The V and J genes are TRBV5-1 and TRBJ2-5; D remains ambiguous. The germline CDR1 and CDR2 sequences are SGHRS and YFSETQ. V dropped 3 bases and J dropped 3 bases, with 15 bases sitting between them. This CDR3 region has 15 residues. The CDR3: CASSSLLYFEETQYF. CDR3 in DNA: TGCGCCAGCAGCTCCCTTCTATATTTTGAAGAGACCCAGTACTTC.

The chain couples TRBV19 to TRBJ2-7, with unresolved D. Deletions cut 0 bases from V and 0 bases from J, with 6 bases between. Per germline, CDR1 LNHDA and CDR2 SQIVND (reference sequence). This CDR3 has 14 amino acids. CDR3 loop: CASSIEYSSYEQYF. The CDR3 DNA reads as TGTGCCAGTAGTATAGAATACAGCTCCTACGAGCAGTACTTC.

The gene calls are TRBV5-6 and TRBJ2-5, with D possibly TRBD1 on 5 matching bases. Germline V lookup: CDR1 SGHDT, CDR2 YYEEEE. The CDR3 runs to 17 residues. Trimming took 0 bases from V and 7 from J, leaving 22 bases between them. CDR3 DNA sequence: TGTGCCAGCAGCTTGGACAGGACCCCCACCTCGTCTAGGACCCAGTACTTC. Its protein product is CASSLDRTPTSSRTQYF. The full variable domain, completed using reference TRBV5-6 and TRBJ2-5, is DAGVTQSPTHLIKTRGQQVTLRCSPKSGHDTVSWYQQALGQGPQFIFQYYEEEERQRGNFPDRFSGHQFPNYSSELNVNALLLGDSALYLCASSLDRTPTSSRTQYFGPGTRLLVL.

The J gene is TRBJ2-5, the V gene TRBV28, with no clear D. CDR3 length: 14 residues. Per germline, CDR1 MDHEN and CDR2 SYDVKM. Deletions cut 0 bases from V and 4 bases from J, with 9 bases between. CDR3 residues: CASSLWSLIETQYF. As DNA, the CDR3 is TGTGCCAGCAGTTTATGGTCCCTCATAGAGACCCAGTACTTC.

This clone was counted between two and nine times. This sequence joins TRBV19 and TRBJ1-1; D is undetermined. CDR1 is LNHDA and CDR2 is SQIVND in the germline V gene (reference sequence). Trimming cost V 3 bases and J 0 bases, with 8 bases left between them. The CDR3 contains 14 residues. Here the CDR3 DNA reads TGTGCCAGTAGTATGCGGCGGCTGAACACTGAAGCTTTCTTT. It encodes CASSMRRLNTEAFF.

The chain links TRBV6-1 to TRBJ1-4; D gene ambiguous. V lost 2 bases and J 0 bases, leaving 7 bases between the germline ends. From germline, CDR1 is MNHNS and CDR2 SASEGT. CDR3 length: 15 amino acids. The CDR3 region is CASSEFFATNEKLFF. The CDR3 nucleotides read TGTGCCAGCAGTGAATTTTTTGCAACTAATGAAAAACTGTTTTTT.

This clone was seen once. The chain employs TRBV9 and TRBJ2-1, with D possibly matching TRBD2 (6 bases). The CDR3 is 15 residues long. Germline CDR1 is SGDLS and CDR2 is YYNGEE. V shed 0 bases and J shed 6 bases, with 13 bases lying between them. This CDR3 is CASSVEAGTGNEQFF. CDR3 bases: TGTGCCAGCAGCGTAGAGGCGGGGACCGGCAATGAGCAGTTCTTC.

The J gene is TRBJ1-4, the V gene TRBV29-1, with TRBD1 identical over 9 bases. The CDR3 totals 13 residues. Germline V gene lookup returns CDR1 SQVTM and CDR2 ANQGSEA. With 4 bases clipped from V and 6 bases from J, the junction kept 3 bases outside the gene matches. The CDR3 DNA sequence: TGCAGCGTTGTAAGGACAGGGGATGAAAAACTGTTTTTT. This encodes CSVVRTGDEKLFF. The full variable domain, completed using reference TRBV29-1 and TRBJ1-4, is SAVISQKPSRDICQRGTSLTIQCQVDSQVTMMFWYRQQPGQSLTLIATANQGSEATYESGFVIDKFPISRPNLTFSTLTVSNMSPEDSSIYLCSVVRTGDEKLFFGSGTQLSVL.

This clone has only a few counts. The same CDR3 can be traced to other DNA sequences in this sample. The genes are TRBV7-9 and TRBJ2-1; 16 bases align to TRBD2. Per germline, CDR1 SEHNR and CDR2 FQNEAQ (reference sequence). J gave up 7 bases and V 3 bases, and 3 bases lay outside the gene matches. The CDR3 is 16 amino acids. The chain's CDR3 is CASSLGLAGGRNEQFF. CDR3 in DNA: TGTGCCAGCAGCTTGGGACTAGCGGGAGGGCGGAATGAGCAGTTCTTC.

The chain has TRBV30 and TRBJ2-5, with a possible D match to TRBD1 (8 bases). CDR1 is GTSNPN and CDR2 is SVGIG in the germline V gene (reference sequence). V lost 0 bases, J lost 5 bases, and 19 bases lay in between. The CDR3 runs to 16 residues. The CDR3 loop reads CAWSVRTGRVLETQYF. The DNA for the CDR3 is TGTGCCTGGAGTGTCCGGACAGGGAGGGTCCTGGAGACCCAGTACTTC.

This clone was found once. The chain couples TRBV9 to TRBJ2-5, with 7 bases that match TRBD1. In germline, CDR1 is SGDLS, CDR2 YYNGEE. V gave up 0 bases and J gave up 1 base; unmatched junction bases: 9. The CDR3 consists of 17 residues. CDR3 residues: CASSVDQVGTAQETQYF. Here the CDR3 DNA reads TGTGCCAGCAGCGTAGATCAGGTGGGGACAGCCCAAGAGACCCAGTACTTC.

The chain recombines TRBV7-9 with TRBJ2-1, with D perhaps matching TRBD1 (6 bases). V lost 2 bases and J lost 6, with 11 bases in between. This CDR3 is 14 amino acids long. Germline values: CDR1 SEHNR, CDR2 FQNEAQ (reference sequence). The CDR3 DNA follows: TGTGCCAGCAGCTTAAGTGGACAGAGCAATGAGCAGTTCTTC. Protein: CASSLSGQSNEQFF.

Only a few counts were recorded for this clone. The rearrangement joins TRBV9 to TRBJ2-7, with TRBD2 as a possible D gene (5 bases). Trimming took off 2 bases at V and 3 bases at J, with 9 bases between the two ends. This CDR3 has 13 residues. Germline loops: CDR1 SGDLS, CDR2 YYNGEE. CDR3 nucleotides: TGTGCCAGCAGCGTGACGGGAAGCTACGAGCAGTACTTC. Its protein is CASSVTGSYEQYF.

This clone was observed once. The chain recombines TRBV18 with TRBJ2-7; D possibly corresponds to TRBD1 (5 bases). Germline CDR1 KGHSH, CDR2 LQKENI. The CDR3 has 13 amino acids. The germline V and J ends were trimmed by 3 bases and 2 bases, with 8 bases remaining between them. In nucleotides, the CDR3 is TGTGCCAGCTCACCCGGCAGGGCCTACGAGCAGTACTTC. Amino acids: CASSPGRAYEQYF.

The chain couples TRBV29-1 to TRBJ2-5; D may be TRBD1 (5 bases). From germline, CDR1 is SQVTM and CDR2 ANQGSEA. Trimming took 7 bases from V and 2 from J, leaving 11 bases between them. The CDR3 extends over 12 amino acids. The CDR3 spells CSAGRTQETQYF. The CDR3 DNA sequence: TGCAGCGCTGGACGGACACAAGAGACCCAGTACTTC. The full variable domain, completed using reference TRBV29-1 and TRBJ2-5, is SAVISQKPSRDICQRGTSLTIQCQVDSQVTMMFWYRQQPGQSLTLIATANQGSEATYESGFVIDKFPISRPNLTFSTLTVSNMSPEDSSIYLCSAGRTQETQYFGPGTRLLVL.

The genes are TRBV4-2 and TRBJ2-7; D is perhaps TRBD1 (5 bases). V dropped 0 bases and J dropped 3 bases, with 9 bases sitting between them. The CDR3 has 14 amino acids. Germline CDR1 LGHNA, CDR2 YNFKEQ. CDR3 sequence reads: CASSQEWGGYEQYF. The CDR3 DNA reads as TGTGCCAGCAGCCAAGAGTGGGGCGGCTACGAGCAGTACTTC.

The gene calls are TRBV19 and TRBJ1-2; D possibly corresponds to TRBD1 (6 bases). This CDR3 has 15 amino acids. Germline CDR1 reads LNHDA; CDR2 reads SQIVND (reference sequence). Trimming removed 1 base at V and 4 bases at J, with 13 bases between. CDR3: CASSIGTGWGYGYTF. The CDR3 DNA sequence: TGTGCCAGTAGTATAGGAACAGGGTGGGGCTATGGCTACACCTTC.